This passage covers 23 T cell receptor beta chains from one sample sequenced in a study of T cell responses to AZD1222 COVID-19 vaccine. Only in-frame clones appear in the TCRdb table, and some are missing; sequencing was by immunoSEQ multiplex PCR. This table has around 160,000 clones, approximately 94% appearing once. Source: peripheral blood, taken on day 0 of AZD1222 vaccination. The receptor set was obtained from an adult in good health.

The rearrangement uses TRBV5-1 and TRBJ2-1; D remains unclear. CDR1 and CDR2 from the germline V gene are SGHRS and YFSETQ. V lost 5 bases, J lost 6 bases, and 15 bases lay in between. The CDR3 loop spans 14 amino acids. CDR3 amino acids: CASRPVLASNEQFF. CDR3 nucleotides: TGCGCCAGCAGGCCGGTCCTCGCTAGCAATGAGCAGTTCTTC.

The V call is TRBV5-1, the J call TRBJ2-1; the D is unclear. Between the trimmed V and J ends, which lost 0 bases and 8 bases, there was a span of 12 bases. The CDR3 is 14 residues long. Germline V CDR1 and CDR2: SGHRS, YFSETQ. CDR3 nucleotide sequence: TGCGCCAGCAGCTTGGAACCCGAGGACGATGAGCAGTTCTTC. Its translation is CASSLEPEDDEQFF.

The V gene is TRBV21-1, the J gene TRBJ1-5; the table calls TRBD1, which could not be checked here. TRBV21-1 is tagged as a pseudogene. The CDR3 is made up of 17 amino acids. In DNA form, the CDR3 reads TGTGCCAGCAGCCTACACCGGGACAGGGGCCCCAATCAGCCCCAGCATTTT. It specifies CASSLHRDRGPNQPQHF.

The chain couples TRBV2 to TRBJ1-1, with D maybe TRBD1 (5 bases). V was trimmed by 0 bases and J by 4 bases, leaving 9 bases between them. Germline V gene data show CDR1 as SNHLY and CDR2 as FYNNEI. The CDR3 has 14 amino acids. CDR3 nucleotide sequence: TGTGCCAGCAGTGAAGCTTGGGGGGTCACTGAAGCTTTCTTT. It translates to CASSEAWGVTEAFF.

In this sample, this clone turned up once. V usage is TRBV4-1 and J usage is TRBJ2-1; D perhaps matches TRBD2 (6 bases). V shed 1 base and J shed 2 bases, with 9 bases lying between them. The CDR3 sequence is 15 residues long. Germline lookup yields CDR1 MGHRA and CDR2 YSYEKL. The CDR3 here is CASSQGRGTYNEQFF. Written as DNA, the CDR3 is TGCGCCAGCAGCCAAGGGCGGGGCACCTACAATGAGCAGTTCTTC.

The DNA of the CDR3 is TGTGCCAGCAGTTCCGGGACAGCCTACGAGCAGTACTTC. Its protein product is CASSSGTAYEQYF. The chain recombines TRBV2 with TRBJ2-7; TRBD1 aligns across 7 bases. The trim removed 5 bases at V and 2 bases at J, leaving 3 bases unmatched. The CDR3 runs 13 residues. Germline V lookup: CDR1 SNHLY, CDR2 FYNNEI.

This clone was seen more than once but under ten times. Other DNA sequences in this specimen translate into the identical CDR3. The V gene is TRBV18, the J gene TRBJ1-5; tentative D call: TRBD1 (6 bases). CDR3 length: 13 residues. Trimming removed 6 bases from V and 4 bases from J, with 10 bases in between. From germline, CDR1 is KGHSH and CDR2 LQKENI. The CDR3 region is CASSPDRNQPQHF. Written as DNA, the CDR3 is TGTGCCAGCTCCCCCGACAGGAATCAGCCCCAGCATTTT.

The chain combines TRBV7-9 with TRBJ2-7; D is undetermined. The germline V and J ends were trimmed by 4 bases and 2 bases, with 6 bases remaining between them. The CDR3 has 12 residues. The V gene's germline CDR1 is SEHNR and CDR2 FQNEAQ (reference sequence). The CDR3 region is CASSSPTYEQYF. CDR3 bases: TGTGCCAGCAGCTCCCCCACCTACGAGCAGTACTTC.

The genes are TRBV6-6 and TRBJ2-7; unclear D gene. The V end was cut by 0 bases, the J end by 4 bases, with 7 bases between. The CDR3 is 13 amino acids. Germline loops: CDR1 MNHNY, CDR2 SVGAGI (reference sequence). CDR3 region: CASSYSQTYEQYF. As DNA, the CDR3 is TGTGCCAGCAGTTACTCGCAAACTTACGAGCAGTACTTC.

The chain carries TRBV18 and TRBJ1-1; 9 nucleotides match TRBD1. Losses at the gene ends were 5 bases for V and 12 bases for J; bases not matched to a gene: 10. Germline V gene sequence: CDR1 KGHSH, CDR2 LQKENI. This CDR3 spans 13 amino acids. The CDR3 sequence: CASSEKTGGEPFF. DNA of the CDR3: TGTGCCAGCTCAGAGAAGACAGGGGGGGAACCTTTCTTT.

The rearrangement uses TRBV6-5 and TRBJ1-2, with 7 bases that match TRBD1. The CDR3 covers 14 residues. CDR1 and CDR2 from the germline V gene are MNHEY and SVGAGI. V lost 4 bases and J lost 6; bases outside the gene matches: 8. CDR3 residues: CASSFQGGFDGYTF. The CDR3, as DNA: TGTGCCAGCAGTTTTCAGGGGGGTTTTGATGGCTACACCTTC.

The V call is TRBV27, the J call TRBJ1-3; D unclear. V lost 3 bases and J 0 bases, leaving 9 bases between the germline ends. Germline CDR1 reads MNHEY; CDR2 reads SMNVEV (reference sequence). The CDR3 contains 15 residues. The CDR3 region has the DNA TGTGCCAGCAGTTTTCTGTACAGCTCTGGAAACACCATATATTTT. It specifies CASSFLYSSGNTIYF.

This clone was found once. The chain uses TRBV10-3 and TRBJ2-2; TRBD2 aligns across 9 bases. CDR1 and CDR2 (germline): ENHRY, SYGVKD. This CDR3 is 13 amino acids long. V dropped 7 bases and J dropped 4; count of bases not matched to a gene: 1. CDR3 sequence: CAINSGGTGELFF. The DNA for the CDR3 is TGTGCCATCAATAGCGGGGGCACCGGGGAGCTGTTTTTT.

The chain employs TRBV19 and TRBJ1-5; D gene ambiguous. The CDR3 covers 15 residues. From germline, CDR1 is LNHDA and CDR2 SQIVND (reference sequence). Trimming stripped 5 bases from V and 0 bases from J, with 11 bases between. CDR3 DNA: TGTGCCAGTAGTTCCAATAAGGGTAGCAATCAGCCCCAGCATTTT. The encoded protein is CASSSNKGSNQPQHF.

The chain is built from TRBV20-1 and TRBJ1-2, with D tentatively TRBD1 (6 bases). CDR3 length equals 11 residues. The germline CDR1 and CDR2 sequences are DFQATT and SNEGSKA (reference sequence). Trimming left V 6 bases short and J 8 bases short, with 13 bases between. CDR3 bases: TGCAGTGCCCCCAGGGGTTCCGGCTACACCTTC. As protein: CSAPRGSGYTF.

The gene calls are TRBV28 and TRBJ1-4; D unresolved. Trimming removed 7 bases at V and 1 base at J, with 7 bases between. CDR1 MDHEN and CDR2 SYDVKM come from the germline V gene. CDR3 size: 13 residues. The CDR3 nucleotides are TGTGCCAGCACGGAGGGAACTAATGAAAAACTGTTTTTT. Its protein product is CASTEGTNEKLFF.

The rearrangement links TRBV19 to TRBJ1-1; 9 nucleotides agree with TRBD1. The germline gives CDR1 LNHDA, CDR2 SQIVND (reference sequence). V lost 1 base to trimming and J lost 0 bases; unmatched junction nucleotides: 9. This CDR3 is 18 amino acids long. The CDR3 nucleotides are TGTGCCAGTAGTATAGTTCAGGGGACAGGGTCTGTGAACACTGAAGCTTTCTTT. Residues: CASSIVQGTGSVNTEAFF.

The chain combines TRBV4-2 with TRBJ1-1; no clear D gene. Trimming removed 2 bases at V and 4 bases at J, with 20 bases between. The CDR3 runs to 17 residues. Germline CDR1 is LGHNA and CDR2 is YNFKEQ. In nucleotides, the CDR3 is TGTGCCAGCAGCCAAAACCCCGTGTATCCGCTTAGCACTGAAGCTTTCTTT. This codes for CASSQNPVYPLSTEAFF.

V gene TRBV28 combines with J gene TRBJ1-2; D is ambiguous. V dropped 2 bases and J dropped 4 bases, with 8 bases sitting between them. Per germline, CDR1 MDHEN and CDR2 SYDVKM. This CDR3 spans 13 amino acids. CDR3 region: CASSLDISYGYTF. The CDR3 DNA sequence: TGTGCCAGCAGTTTAGACATATCCTATGGCTACACCTTC.

This clone has just one count. The chain joins TRBV3-1 (or the pseudogene TRBV3-2) to TRBJ1-5; possibly TRBD1 for D (5 bases). The CDR3 is 14 amino acids. The germline gives CDR1 LGHDT, CDR2 YNNKEL (reference sequence). V gave up 0 bases and J gave up 7 bases, with 10 bases separating them. CDR3 coding DNA: TGTGCCAGCAGCCAAGATTTCGGGGACCAGCCCCAGCATTTT. Its protein product is CASSQDFGDQPQHF.

The chain joins TRBV7-9 to TRBJ1-5; tentatively, D is TRBD1 (5 bases). This CDR3 is 16 amino acids long. With 4 bases removed from V and 3 bases from J, the gap between germline ends came to 16 bases. Per the germline V gene, CDR1 is SEHNR and CDR2 is FQNEAQ (reference sequence). CDR3 loop: CASSSEGNSYNQPQHF. The CDR3 DNA reads TGTGCCAGCAGCTCCGAGGGGAATTCGTACAATCAGCCCCAGCATTTT.

This clone has only a few counts. J is TRBJ2-6 and V is TRBV2, with TRBD1 matching 8 bases. The V and J ends lost 6 bases and 0 bases, in that order; junction bases with no gene match: 4. The CDR3 totals 16 residues. CDR1 and CDR2 from the germline V gene are SNHLY and FYNNEI. The CDR3 protein is CASRGTGSSGANVLTF. CDR3 sequence (DNA): TGTGCCAGCAGGGGGACAGGCAGCTCTGGGGCCAACGTCCTGACTTTC.

The chain has TRBV2 and TRBJ2-3; 10 bases fit TRBD1. Germline V gene data show CDR1 as SNHLY and CDR2 as FYNNEI. V lost 7 bases to trimming and J lost 7 bases; unmatched junction nucleotides: 5. The CDR3 is made up of 13 amino acids. The CDR3 DNA follows: TGTGCCAGCATTCGGACAGGGGGAAATACGCAGTATTTT. Amino acid sequence: CASIRTGGNTQYF.